These 20 T cell receptor beta chains originate from one sample sequenced in a study of blood T cell repertoires in COVID-19. TCRdb's table, derived via immunoSEQ multiplex PCR, lists solely in-frame clones and lacks some. Seen here are a few hundred thousand clones, 75% to 85% observed once, and the top ten hold 13%. Material for sequencing was peripheral blood. These receptors were collected from a human donor in a cohort sampled during active COVID-19.

This chain uses TRBV28 with TRBJ2-1; a possible D gene is TRBD2 (5 bases). V was shortened by 5 bases and J by 15 bases, with 20 bases between the two germline ends. The CDR3 is 13 residues long. Germline V lookup: CDR1 MDHEN, CDR2 SYDVKM. The CDR3 DNA follows: TGTGCCAGCAGTCCCCGTCTAAGCGGTAACTGGTTCTTC. This gives the protein CASSPRLSGNWFF.

V gene TRBV7-2 combines with J gene TRBJ2-3; D perhaps matches TRBD2 (6 bases). Germline CDR1 and CDR2: SGHTA and FQGNSA. The CDR3 spans 14 residues. Trimming pared 3 bases from V and 2 bases from J, leaving 9 bases between. CDR3 sequence: CASSFGTLTDTQYF. For the CDR3, the DNA is TGTGCCAGCAGCTTCGGGACTCTCACAGATACGCAGTATTTT.

This clone came up a few times. CDR3 coding DNA: TGTGCCAGCAGACGGGACAGCTCTGGAGGTGGCTACACCTTC. This gives the protein CASRRDSSGGGYTF. The chain has TRBV2 and TRBJ1-2, with 7 bases aligning to TRBD1. Trimming took 6 bases from V and 7 from J; bases not matched to a gene: 11. CDR1 and CDR2 from the germline V gene are SNHLY and FYNNEI. The CDR3 is 14 amino acids.

J is TRBJ2-1 and V is TRBV29-1; 7 positions match TRBD2. Germline V lookup: CDR1 SQVTM, CDR2 ANQGSEA. V trimming: 6 bases; J trimming: 14 bases; junction bases outside the gene matches: 22. CDR3 length: 15 amino acids. This CDR3 is CSVSLLADKWDGKFF. The CDR3 DNA is TGCAGCGTCTCCCTTCTAGCGGATAAATGGGATGGGAAGTTCTTC.

DNA of the CDR3: TGTGCCAGCAGCCCAGGGGGAGAGCAGTTCTTC. Encoded protein: CASSPGGEQFF. This rearrangement joins TRBV5-6 to TRBJ2-1; 7 positions match TRBD1. V gave up 4 bases and J gave up 10 bases; unmatched junction bases: 2. Per the germline V gene, CDR1 is SGHDT and CDR2 is YYEEEE. The CDR3 length is 11 residues.

There are a few counts of this clone. CDR3 nucleotides: TGTGCCTGGAGTGTACCGGGGTTCAACTATGGCTACACCTTC. Protein product: CAWSVPGFNYGYTF. V is TRBV30 and J is TRBJ1-2; D uncertain. This CDR3 comprises 14 residues. V was pared by 0 bases and J by 2 bases, with 10 bases between. From germline, CDR1 is GTSNPN and CDR2 SVGIG (reference sequence).

The chain has TRBV3-1 (or the pseudogene TRBV3-2) and TRBJ1-2, with D perhaps matching TRBD1 (6 bases). Germline assignment: CDR1 LGHDT and CDR2 YNNKEL (reference sequence). This CDR3 contains 13 residues. V lost 8 bases, J lost 1 base, and 11 bases lay in between. In DNA, the CDR3 is TGTGCCAGCCGCGGACAGTTTAACTATGGCTACACCTTC. It codes for CASRGQFNYGYTF.

This chain connects TRBV4-1 to TRBJ1-5, with 7 nucleotides matching TRBD1. Trimming at V came to 4 bases and at J to 0 bases, leaving 3 bases not matched to a gene. The CDR3 is 15 amino acids. CDR1 and CDR2 (germline): MGHRA, YSYEKL. The CDR3 bases are TGCGCCAGCAGCCCGGGACAGATTAGCAATCAGCCCCAGCATTTT. Translation: CASSPGQISNQPQHF.

V and J are TRBV19 and TRBJ2-1, with 7 bases identical to TRBD1. Trimming took 3 bases from V and 12 from J; bases not matched to a gene: 2. This CDR3 contains 11 residues. Germline V lookup: CDR1 LNHDA, CDR2 SQIVND (reference sequence). The CDR3 loop reads CASSMGQRQFF. CDR3 nucleotides: TGTGCCAGTAGTATGGGACAGAGGCAGTTCTTC.

This clone was observed a few times. V is TRBV30 and J is TRBJ1-5; weak D call: TRBD1 (5 bases). The V gene's germline CDR1 is GTSNPN and CDR2 SVGIG (reference sequence). Trimming removed 2 bases at V and 2 bases at J, with 10 bases between. The CDR3 runs to 14 residues. The CDR3 loop reads CAWSKGRGNQPQHF. The DNA of the CDR3 is TGTGCCTGGAGTAAGGGCAGGGGCAATCAGCCCCAGCATTTT.

This chain joins TRBV3-1 (or the pseudogene TRBV3-2) and TRBJ1-5, with no clear D. Trimming took 1 base from V and 0 from J, leaving 10 bases between them. Germline V gene lookup returns CDR1 LGHDT and CDR2 YNNKEL (reference sequence). The CDR3 runs to 16 residues. The CDR3 bases are TGTGCCAGCAGCCAAGGGCGGTCTTATAGCAATCAGCCCCAGCATTTT. Residues: CASSQGRSYSNQPQHF.

This chain links TRBV11-1 with TRBJ2-2; D remains unclear. Germline V gene sequence: CDR1 SGHAT, CDR2 FQDESV (reference sequence). The CDR3 extends over 14 amino acids. The V end was cut by 5 bases, the J end by 7 bases, with 14 bases between. The CDR3 region has the DNA TGTGCCAGCAGCCTACGATGGTCTGGCGGGGAGCTGTTTTTT. Translation gives CASSLRWSGGELFF. The whole variable domain, remainder taken from reference TRBV11-1 and TRBJ2-2, is EAEVAQSPRYKITEKSQAVAFWCDPISGHATLYWYRQILGQGPELLVQFQDESVVDDSQLPKDRFSAERLKGVDSTLKIQPAELGDSAMYLCASSLRWSGGELFFGEGSRLTVL.

This clone has only one observation. V gene TRBV7-2 combines with J gene TRBJ2-3; 12 bases map to TRBD2. CDR1 and CDR2 from the germline V gene are SGHTA and FQGNSA. The CDR3 is 15 residues long. After removal of 3 bases from V and 6 bases from J, the junction contained 4 bases not matched to a gene. The chain's CDR3 is CASSLLAGGSDTQYF. The CDR3 region has the DNA TGTGCCAGCAGCTTGCTAGCGGGAGGGAGTGATACGCAGTATTTT.

The V and J genes are TRBV28 and TRBJ1-1; 8 bases match TRBD1. CDR3 size: 17 residues. Germline-derived CDR1 and CDR2 are MDHEN and SYDVKM. Trimming removed 4 bases from V and 1 base from J; junction bases left unmatched: 11. As DNA, the CDR3 is TGTGCCAGCAGTTCCCCGGACAGGGAAGATCGGAACACTGAAGCTTTCTTT. Translation gives CASSSPDREDRNTEAFF.

The V and J genes are TRBV19 and TRBJ1-1; no firm D call. Germline loops: CDR1 LNHDA, CDR2 SQIVND (reference sequence). This CDR3 spans 11 amino acids. Trimming shortened V by 8 bases and J by 7 bases, and 11 bases separated the two germline ends. As DNA, the CDR3 is TGTGCCAGTCTTAGAGGGAATGAAGCTTTCTTT. Its protein is CASLRGNEAFF.

The chain joins TRBV5-4 to TRBJ2-1; TRBD2 aligns across 7 bases. The germline gives CDR1 SGHNT, CDR2 YYREEE (reference sequence). This CDR3 region has 12 residues. V lost 2 bases and J lost 15; bases outside the gene matches: 8. The CDR3 DNA sequence: TGTGCCAGCAGCTTAACCGGGACTACGGCGTTCTTC. This encodes CASSLTGTTAFF. The full variable domain, completed using reference TRBV5-4 and TRBJ2-1, is ETGVTQSPTHLIKTRGQQVTLRCSSQSGHNTVSWYQQALGQGPQFIFQYYREEENGRGNFPPRFSGLQFPNYSSELNVNALELDDSALYLCASSLTGTTAFFGPGTRLTVL.

The V and J genes are TRBV5-8 and TRBJ2-7, with 11 bases matching TRBD2. V lost 1 base, J lost 5 bases, and 11 bases stayed unmatched. CDR1 and CDR2 from the germline V gene are SGHTS and YDEGEE. CDR3 length: 17 amino acids. CDR3 amino acids: CASSLLLLAGEEHEQYF. CDR3 nucleotide sequence: TGTGCCAGCAGCTTGCTCCTACTAGCGGGAGAGGAGCACGAGCAGTACTTC.

This chain connects TRBV21-1 to TRBJ2-1; the listed D gene, TRBD2, was not tested against the DNA. TRBV21-1 is shown as a pseudogene. There are 20 residues in the CDR3. The CDR3 nucleotides read TGTGCCAGCAGCAAAGAGGGCCGGGGGCGCCCCGGGAGGAGTGTAAATGAGCAGTTCTTC. Amino acid sequence: CASSKEGRGRPGRSVNEQFF.

This sequence joins TRBV24-1 and TRBJ2-7; D is undetermined. The germline V and J ends were trimmed by 4 bases and 4 bases, with 10 bases remaining between them. The CDR3 has 13 residues. Germline V gene sequence: CDR1 KGHDR, CDR2 SFDVKD. The CDR3 DNA follows: TGTGCCACCAGTGAATCAAACAGTTACGAGCAGTACTTC. Encoded protein: CATSESNSYEQYF.

The rearrangement uses TRBV6-6 and TRBJ1-1, with TRBD1 identical over 9 bases. The length of the CDR3 is 16 residues. V trimming: 5 bases; J trimming: 0 bases; junction bases outside the gene matches: 7. Germline loops: CDR1 MNHNY, CDR2 SVGAGI (reference sequence). The CDR3 sequence is CASSPGTGQMNTEAFF. In nucleotides, the CDR3 is TGTGCCAGCAGTCCAGGGACAGGGCAAATGAACACTGAAGCTTTCTTT.